What follows are 6 T cell receptor beta chains derived from one specimen sequenced in a study of siplizumab effects on memory and regulatory T cells. Measured with immunoSEQ multiplex PCR; TCRdb has only the in-frame clones, and not every one. The sample lists some 100,000 clones; 91% were seen once. Sequences were obtained from CD4+ T cells sorted from blood. These receptors were taken from a human donor in good health. Some clones in this sample may be carry-over from other donors' samples.

V gene TRBV10-3 combines with J gene TRBJ2-7; D not resolved. The CDR3 spans 16 residues. V was shortened by 2 bases and J by 1 base, with 15 bases between the two germline ends. The germline V gene encodes CDR1 ENHRY and CDR2 SYGVKD. The CDR3 DNA sequence: TGTGCCATCAGTGAGGGGGTGATTCGGGCTTCCTACGAGCAGTACTTC. It specifies CAISEGVIRASYEQYF.

This clone was detected only once. J is TRBJ2-7 and V is TRBV9, with 7 bases identical to TRBD1. Germline V gene lookup returns CDR1 SGDLS and CDR2 YYNGEE. Trimming at V came to 3 bases and at J to 5 bases, leaving 8 bases not matched to a gene. The CDR3 runs 14 residues. CDR3: CASSGTGTDDEQYF. CDR3 nucleotide sequence: TGTGCCAGCAGCGGTACCGGGACAGATGACGAGCAGTACTTC.

V is TRBV29-1 and J is TRBJ2-3; 7 positions match TRBD2. CDR1 and CDR2 from the germline V gene are SQVTM and ANQGSEA. The trim removed 3 bases at V and 3 bases at J, leaving 21 bases unmatched. This CDR3 has 19 amino acids. CDR3 region: CSVERGGGLLVFETDTQYF. DNA for the CDR3: TGCAGCGTTGAGCGTGGGGGGGGTCTACTAGTGTTTGAGACAGATACGCAGTATTTT.

The CDR3: CASSYRAQKNTGELFF. In nucleotides, the CDR3 is TGTGCCAGCAGTTATAGGGCGCAGAAGAACACCGGGGAGCTGTTTTTT. The rearrangement joins TRBV6-6 to TRBJ2-2; D call uncertain. V was pared by 3 bases and J by 1 base, with 12 bases between. The germline gives CDR1 MNHNY, CDR2 SVGAGI (reference sequence). There are 16 residues in the CDR3.

The rearrangement uses TRBV7-2 and TRBJ2-5; either TRBD1 or TRBD2 may supply D (5 bases each). Germline V gene data show CDR1 as SGHTA and CDR2 as FQGNSA. V was cut by 5 bases and J by 2 bases, with 21 bases left in between. The CDR3 loop spans 17 amino acids. The CDR3: CASSPRLRDETQETQYF. The CDR3 bases are TGTGCCAGCAGCCCCCGTCTCCGGGACGAAACGCAAGAGACCCAGTACTTC. Full variable domain (remainder filled in from reference TRBV7-2 and TRBJ2-5): GAGVSQSPSNKVTEKGKDVELRCDPISGHTALYWYRQSLGQGLEFLIYFQGNSAPDKSGLPSDRFSAERTGGSVSTLTIQRTQQEDSAVYLCASSPRLRDETQETQYFGPGTRLLVL.

The rearrangement links TRBV9 to TRBJ2-3; D ambiguous. Germline V gene sequence: CDR1 SGDLS, CDR2 YYNGEE. The V and J ends lost 3 bases and 5 bases respectively, with 13 bases between them. The CDR3 is made up of 14 amino acids. CDR3 DNA: TGTGCCAGCAGCGCGAGCTTCTTGGGAGATACGCAGTATTTT. Residues: CASSASFLGDTQYF.